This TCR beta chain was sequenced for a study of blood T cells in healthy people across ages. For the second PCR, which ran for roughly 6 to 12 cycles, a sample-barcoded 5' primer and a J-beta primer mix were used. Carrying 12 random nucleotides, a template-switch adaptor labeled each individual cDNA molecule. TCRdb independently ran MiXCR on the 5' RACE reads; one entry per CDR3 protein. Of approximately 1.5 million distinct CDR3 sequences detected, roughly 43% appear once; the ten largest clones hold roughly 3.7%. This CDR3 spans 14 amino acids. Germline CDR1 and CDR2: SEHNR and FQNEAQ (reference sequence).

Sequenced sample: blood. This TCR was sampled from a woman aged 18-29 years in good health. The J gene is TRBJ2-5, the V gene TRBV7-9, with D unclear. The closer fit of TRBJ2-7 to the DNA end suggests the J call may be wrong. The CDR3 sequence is CASSPETSPYEQYF. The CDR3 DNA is TGTGCCAGCAGCCCGGAGACTTCTCCCTACGAGCAGTACTTC.